The clone carrying this T cell receptor (beta chain) was seen repeatedly, ten times or more. Antigen: not known. This sample was taken from a study of Graves' ophthalmopathy and Graves' hyperthyroidism. CAS ≥3, NOSPECS ≥4, moderate-to-severe activity and duration under 3 months marked donors with ophthalmopathy. Establishment of the diagnosis relied upon clinical symptoms, serum thyroxine, TRAb, thyroid ultrasound and orbital computed tomography. The PBMCs had their origin in 7.5 to 10 ml of fresh peripheral blood. Beta-chain TCR CDR3 regions were amplified from RNA transcripts. RT-PCR with HTBI primers came first, then second-round multiplex PCR. TCRdb redid the calling of the multiplex PCR reads with MiXCR, one entry per CDR3 protein. Here the sample spans 200,000 to 250,000 distinct CDR3 sequences, less than 30% being singletons. The length of the CDR3 is 13 residues. V was clipped by 6 bases and J by 9 bases; unmatched bases: 6.

Findings and limits, study-wide: Blood also contained most of the expanded thyroid clonotypes above 0.001 frequency.

Material for sequencing was peripheral blood. The TCR originated in a man in his forties or fifties with Graves' ophthalmopathy. The rearrangement uses TRBV12-3 or TRBV12-4 and TRBJ2-4, with 9 bases fitting TRBD1. The CDR3 sequence is CASSPGQGSIQYF. The CDR3, as DNA: TGTGCCAGCAGCCCGGGACAGGGTAGCATTCAGTACTTC.